The 3 T cell receptor beta chains listed next were all sequenced from one sample in a study of blood T cell repertoires in COVID-19. The method was immunoSEQ multiplex PCR; TCRdb's version includes in-frame clones alone and lacks a portion of them. The data contain more than 85,000 clones, about 88% of them singletons. Sequencing was done on a sample of peripheral blood. Source of these receptors: a woman aged 80 or over with acute or convalescent COVID-19.

The chain combines TRBV28 with TRBJ2-5; 7 nucleotides match TRBD1. This CDR3 spans 14 amino acids. The V gene's germline CDR1 is MDHEN and CDR2 SYDVKM. V trimming: 6 bases; J trimming: 2 bases; junction bases outside the gene matches: 6. Here the CDR3 DNA reads TGTGCCAGCAGCCGCGACAGGGTACAAGAGACCCAGTACTTC. This codes for CASSRDRVQETQYF.

This clone has more than one count but fewer than ten. The chain carries TRBV6-1 and TRBJ2-7, with 8 positions matching TRBD1. The CDR3 is 14 amino acids. In germline, CDR1 is MNHNS, CDR2 SASEGT. The V segment lost 3 bases and the J segment 4 bases; nucleotides outside the gene matches: 5. The CDR3 region is CASSEMDRVYEQYF. CDR3 coding DNA: TGTGCCAGCAGTGAGATGGACAGGGTGTACGAGCAGTACTTC.

This clone appeared a few times. The chain recombines TRBV19 with TRBJ2-2, with D unresolved. Germline assignment: CDR1 LNHDA and CDR2 SQIVND (reference sequence). V was shortened by 1 base and J by 5 bases, with 8 bases between the two germline ends. This CDR3 comprises 14 residues. CDR3 protein: CASSIVKRTGELFF. The DNA for the CDR3 is TGTGCCAGTAGTATAGTAAAGAGGACCGGGGAGCTGTTTTTT.